This TCR beta chain was documented in a study of T-cell memory formation after mild COVID-19. Study context: Largely donor-specific sequence clusters came from a couple of donors.

Notes on the study in general: In pre-infection memory, a portion of responding clones appeared, which suggested that cross-reactive memory joined.

Germline CDR1 and CDR2: SEHNR and FQNEAQ (reference sequence). This CDR3 has 14 residues. The V end was cut by 0 bases, the J end by 5 bases, with 8 bases between. MiXCR was run by TCRdb on the 5' RACE reads, yielding one entry per CDR3 protein. The table shows 150,000 to 200,000 distinct CDR3 sequences, with roughly 23% occurring only once. This clonotype was detected only a few times. Its matching antigen is unknown. This rearrangement joins TRBV7-9 to TRBJ1-5; D is unresolved. This receptor was identified in an adult woman who had mild COVID-19 (a few samples of this study predate the infection). Cell type and time point are not known. The specimen was PBMCs or a T cell subset sorted from them (not recorded which). CDR3 amino acids: CASSLAEGYQPQHF. In nucleotides, the CDR3 is TGTGCCAGCAGCTTAGCAGAGGGATATCAGCCCCAGCATTTT. Full variable domain (rest looked up from reference TRBV7-9 and TRBJ1-5): DTGVSQNPRHKITKRGQNVTFRCDPISEHNRLYWYRQTLGQGPEFLTYFQNEAQLEKSRLLSDRFSAERPKGSFSTLEIQRTEQGDSAMYLCASSLAEGYQPQHFGDGTRLSIL.